This T cell receptor (beta chain) was sequenced during a study of blood T cell repertoires in COVID-19. Study at large: Spain, Italy and the United States supplied samples that represented acute and convalescent COVID-19. From T cells, B-cell-depleted T cells, or PBMCs came the material, which was cDNA or gDNA.

Original analysis: From reference gene primer amplification, estimates of nucleated cell counts were derived. Method: immunoSEQ multiplex PCR; TCRdb's copy keeps in-frame clones and lacks some. The V and J calls and clone size were taken over from that table, and D and trimming were inferred from the DNA. The table has approximately 230,000 clones, just under 85% seen once. V was shortened by 3 bases and J by 4 bases, with 12 bases between the two germline ends. CDR3 length equals 14 residues. Germline assignment: CDR1 WSHSY and CDR2 SAAADI. The rearrangement joins TRBV10-2 to TRBJ1-1; D is possibly TRBD1 (5 bases). This TCR was recovered from an elderly man with acute or convalescent COVID-19. The material sequenced was peripheral blood. CDR3 DNA sequence: TGCGCCAGCAGTGATAAGGGGAAGGGCACTGAAGCTTTCTTT. It codes for CASSDKGKGTEAFF.